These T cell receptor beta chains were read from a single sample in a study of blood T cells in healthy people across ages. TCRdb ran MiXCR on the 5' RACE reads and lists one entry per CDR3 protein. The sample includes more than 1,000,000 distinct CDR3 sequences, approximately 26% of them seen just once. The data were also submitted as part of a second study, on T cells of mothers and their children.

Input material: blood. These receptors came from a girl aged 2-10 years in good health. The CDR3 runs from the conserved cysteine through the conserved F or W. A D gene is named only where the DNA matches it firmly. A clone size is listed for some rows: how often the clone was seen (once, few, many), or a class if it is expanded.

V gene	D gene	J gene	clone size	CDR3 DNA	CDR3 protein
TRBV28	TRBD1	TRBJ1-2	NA	TGTGCCAGCAGTTTGGCAGGGGGCGCCGACTATGGCTACACCTTC	CASSLAGGADYGYTF
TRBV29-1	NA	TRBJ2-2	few	TGCAGCGTTGAAGGATCCGGCGCCGGGGAGCTGTTTTTT	CSVEGSGAGELFF
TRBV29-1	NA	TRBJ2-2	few	TGCAGCATCCCCTATTACACCGGGGAGCTGTTTTTT	CSIPYYTGELFF
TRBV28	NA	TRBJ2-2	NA	TGTGCCAGCAGTTTACAGGGTCAGACCGGGGAGCTGTTTTTT	CASSLQGQTGELFF
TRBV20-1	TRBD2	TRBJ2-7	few	TGCAGTGTTCTTTCGATTAGAGCGGGAGGTCGAAACGAGCAGTACTTC	CSVLSIRAGGRNEQYF
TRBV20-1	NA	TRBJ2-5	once	TGCAGTGCTAGTTCTGCCTGGCGGGAGACCCAGTACTTC	CSASSAWRETQYF
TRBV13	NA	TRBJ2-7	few	TGTGCCAGCAGCCGAGGACTACGTAACTACGAGCAGTACTTC	CASSRGLRNYEQYF
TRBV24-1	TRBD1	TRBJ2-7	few	TGTGCCACCAGTGGACAGGGGGCCGACGAGCAGTACTTC	CATSGQGADEQYF
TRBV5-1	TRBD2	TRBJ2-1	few	TGCGCCAGCAGCCTGGATAGGATGATAGCGGGAAGAGACTACAATGAGCAGTTCTTC	CASSLDRMIAGRDYNEQFF
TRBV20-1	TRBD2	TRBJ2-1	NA	TGCAGTGCTAACCCCGGGACTAGCGGCAATGAGCAGTTCTTC	CSANPGTSGNEQFF
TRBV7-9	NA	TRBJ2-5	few	TGTGCCAGCAGCCTTACCGGGAACATTCAAGAGACCCAGTACTTC	CASSLTGNIQETQYF
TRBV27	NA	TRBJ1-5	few	TGTGCCAGCGGTTATGGGGGACCCGACAGTAATCAGCCCCAGCATTTT	CASGYGGPDSNQPQHF
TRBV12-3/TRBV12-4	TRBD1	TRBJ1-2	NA	TGTGCCAGCAGTCCGGACAGGAATGGCTACACCTTC	CASSPDRNGYTF
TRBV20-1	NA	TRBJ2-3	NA	TGCAGTGCTAGAGACTTGGAGACCCCCCGGGATACGCAGTATTTT	CSARDLETPRDTQYF
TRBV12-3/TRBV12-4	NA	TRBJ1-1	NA	TGTGCCAGCAGTTTAAGGCAGGGCCCCGGAGCTTTCTTT	CASSLRQGPGAFF
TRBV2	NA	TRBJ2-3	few	TGTGCCAGCAGTGAACCTCCTCTAGCGAAAGATACGCAGTATTTT	CASSEPPLAKDTQYF
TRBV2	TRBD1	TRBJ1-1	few	TGTGCCAGCAGTCCAGGGGGTTCGCTTGAAGCTTTCTTT	CASSPGGSLEAFF
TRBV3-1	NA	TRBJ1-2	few	TGTGCCAGCAGCCAAGTGAACAGGGCTGGCTACACCTTC	CASSQVNRAGYTF
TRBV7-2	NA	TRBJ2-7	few	TGTGCCAGCAGCTTAAAAGTGATCGAGCAGTACTTC	CASSLKVIEQYF
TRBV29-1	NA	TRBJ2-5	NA	TGCAGCGTTGCGGCTTCGGCGGAGACCCAGTACTTC	CSVAASAETQYF
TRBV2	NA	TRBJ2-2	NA	TGTGCCAGCAGTGAGGTTTTTACCGGGGAGCTGTTTTTT	CASSEVFTGELFF
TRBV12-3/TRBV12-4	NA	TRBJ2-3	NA	TGTGCCAGCAGCCGCGGTCGGGGAACCACAGATACACAGTATTTT	CASSRGRGTTDTQYF
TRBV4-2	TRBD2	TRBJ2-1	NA	TGTGCCAGCAGCCTCCAAGGACTAGCGGGAGCAAATGAGCAGTTCTTC	CASSLQGLAGANEQFF
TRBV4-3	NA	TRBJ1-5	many	TGCGCCAGCAGCCAAGACGGGGTGGGTCATCAGCCCCAGCATTTT	CASSQDGVGHQPQHF
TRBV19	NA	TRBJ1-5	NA	TGTGCCAGTAGTATCGGCTCCCTTTATCAGCCCCAGCATTTT	CASSIGSLYQPQHF
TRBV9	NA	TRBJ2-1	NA	TGTGCCAGCAGCGTAGGCGCAGGGAACTACAATGAGCAGTTCTTC	CASSVGAGNYNEQFF
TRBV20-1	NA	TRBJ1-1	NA	TGCAGTGCTAGTATCGGCCAGCTGAACACCGAAGCTTTCTTT	CSASIGQLNTEAFF
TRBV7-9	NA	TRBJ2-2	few	TGTGCCAGCAGCTTCTGGATCGGGTCAAACACCGGGGAGCTGTTTTTT	CASSFWIGSNTGELFF
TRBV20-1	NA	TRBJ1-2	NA	TGCAGTGCTAGATCCGAGAACTATGGCTACACCTTC	CSARSENYGYTF